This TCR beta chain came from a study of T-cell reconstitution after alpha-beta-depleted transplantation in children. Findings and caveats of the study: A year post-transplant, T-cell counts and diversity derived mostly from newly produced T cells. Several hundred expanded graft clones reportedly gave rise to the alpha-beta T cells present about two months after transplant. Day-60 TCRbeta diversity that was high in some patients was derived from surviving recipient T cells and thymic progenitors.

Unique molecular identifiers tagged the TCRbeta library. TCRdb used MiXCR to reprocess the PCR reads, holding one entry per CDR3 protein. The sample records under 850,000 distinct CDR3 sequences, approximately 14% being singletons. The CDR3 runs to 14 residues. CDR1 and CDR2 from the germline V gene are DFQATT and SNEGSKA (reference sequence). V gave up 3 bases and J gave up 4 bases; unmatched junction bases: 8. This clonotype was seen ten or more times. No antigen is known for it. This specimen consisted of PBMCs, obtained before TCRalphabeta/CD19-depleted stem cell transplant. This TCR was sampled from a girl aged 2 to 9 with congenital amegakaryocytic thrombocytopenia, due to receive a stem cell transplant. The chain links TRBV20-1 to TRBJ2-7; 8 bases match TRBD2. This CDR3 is CSARKPSGSYEQYF. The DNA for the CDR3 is TGCAGTGCTAGGAAACCCAGCGGGAGTTACGAGCAGTACTTC.